This entry describes one T cell receptor beta chain. Its binding antigen is unknown. No base-level quality is on record; no much larger clone is a single base apart. The time point label here, explained by the study, means: about 28 days (+/-7) after the second vaccine dose. AZD1222 recipients whose second dose came at about 4 weeks and those whose second dose came at about 12 weeks were combined into one group, since spike-specific TCR depth and breadth did not differ between the two schedules. Vaccinee samples were obtained from the UK trials COV001 and COV002, which included a single-blind randomized controlled phase 2/3 trial of AZD1222 (ChAdOx1 nCoV-19) in healthy adults. For TCRbeta chain sequencing, PBMC samples from trial participants were taken at day 0 and at day 28 after the second dose. The CDR3 regions of human TCRbeta chains were analyzed by immunosequencing. The authors processed their data as follows. TCRs in the repertoires were compared against a reference library of SARS-CoV-2-specific TCRs that had been generated with the MIRA antigen-specificity platform. Breadth was defined as the fraction of unique TCRs that were SARS-CoV-2-associated. Depth was defined as the fraction of total T cells that were SARS-CoV-2-associated. Using the MIRA data, each spike-specific TCR was mapped to the spike region that the TCR reacts to and placed in a CD4 or CD8 class. Log10-transformed breadth and depth values were compared by one-way ANOVA with Sidak's multiple comparisons tests. The table was pulled from immuneACCESS by TCRdb, which kept in-frame rearrangements only. Such tables lose some clones; where checked, under half of the loss comes from unresolved V genes, and the rest has no known cause. For V, J and clone size, that table is used; D and trimming come from the DNA. Within this sample are 180,000 or so clones, with about 91% of them counted one time only. About 1.5% of the sample comes from the top ten.

The sample comes from a study of T cell responses to AZD1222 COVID-19 vaccine (dated by TCRdb to the early 2020s). For the wider study: A total of approximately 240 trial participants underwent TCR sequencing, of whom 200 to 220 had received two doses of AZD1222 and about 25 had received two doses of the MenACWY control vaccine. Enrollment into the trials was organized by age into subgroups of 18-55, 56-69 and 70-plus years, and those subgroups contained 148, 28 and 57 TCR-sequenced participants, respectively. Points the paper makes about the study in general: After two AZD1222 doses, both the breadth and the depth of spike-specific TCRs were significantly higher than at day 0 and than in MenACWY recipients. Because no day 14 peak-response samples were available, the repertoires could be characterized only after the peak T cell response. Conclusions about previously exposed vaccinees are limited because only five to seven AZD1222 recipients were SARS-CoV-2 seropositive at baseline. Nearly half of unique spike-specific TCRs reportedly recognized epitopes outside regions mutated in the B.1.351 and B.1.1.7 variants. Participants were mostly white British and included more females than males, and it was suggested by the authors that clonal diversity may have been underestimated. The whole spike protein was spanned by vaccine-associated CD4 TCRs, and dominant responses were seen in regions 160-218 and 743-854. In the small 56-69-year group, the increase in depth fell short of significance, most likely because of low power.

The CDR3 numbers 14 residues from cysteine through phenylalanine. Here the CDR3 DNA is all that survives: 42 bases in frame from base 1. CDR1 and CDR2 were assigned from the germline V gene (reference sequence) as GTSNPN and SVGIG. Here V drops 0 bases and J drops 1 base, and the junction holds 2 bases not matched to any gene. The sample was peripheral blood, taken 28 days after the second AZD1222 dose. The sequence came from an adult who received the AZD1222 COVID-19 vaccine. The chain employs TRBV30 and TRBJ1-1; 7 junctional bases match TRBD1. The CDR3 region has the sequence CAWSVRGPNTEAFF. In nucleotide form, the sequence is TGTGCCTGGAGTGTGAGGGGGCCGAACACTGAAGCTTTCTTT.